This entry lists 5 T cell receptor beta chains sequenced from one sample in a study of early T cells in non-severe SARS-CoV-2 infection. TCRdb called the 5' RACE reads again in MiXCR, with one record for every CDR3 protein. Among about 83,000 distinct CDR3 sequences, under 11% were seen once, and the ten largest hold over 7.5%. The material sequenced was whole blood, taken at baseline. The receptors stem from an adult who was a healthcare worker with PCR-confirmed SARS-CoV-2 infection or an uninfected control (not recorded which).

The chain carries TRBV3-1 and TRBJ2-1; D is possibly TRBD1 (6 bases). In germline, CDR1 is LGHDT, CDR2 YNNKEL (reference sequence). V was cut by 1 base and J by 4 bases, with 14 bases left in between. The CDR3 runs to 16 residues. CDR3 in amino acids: CASSQVLTGSYNEQFF. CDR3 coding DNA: TGTGCCAGCAGCCAAGTGCTAACAGGGAGTTACAATGAGCAGTTCTTC.

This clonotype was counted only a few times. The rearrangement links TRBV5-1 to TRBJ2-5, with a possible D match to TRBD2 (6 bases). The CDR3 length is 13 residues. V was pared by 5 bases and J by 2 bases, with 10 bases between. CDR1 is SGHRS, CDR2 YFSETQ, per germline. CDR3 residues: CASSRGNQETQYF. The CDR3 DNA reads TGCGCCAGCAGTCGCGGGAATCAAGAGACCCAGTACTTC.

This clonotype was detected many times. The CDR3 bases are TGTGCCAGCAGTTCACCGACAGTCCCCTACGAGCAGTACTTC. It encodes CASSSPTVPYEQYF. The chain uses TRBV28 and TRBJ2-7, with D possibly TRBD1 on 5 matching bases. CDR3 length equals 14 residues. Trimming took off 4 bases at V and 2 bases at J, with 12 bases between the two ends. Germline lookup yields CDR1 MDHEN and CDR2 SYDVKM.

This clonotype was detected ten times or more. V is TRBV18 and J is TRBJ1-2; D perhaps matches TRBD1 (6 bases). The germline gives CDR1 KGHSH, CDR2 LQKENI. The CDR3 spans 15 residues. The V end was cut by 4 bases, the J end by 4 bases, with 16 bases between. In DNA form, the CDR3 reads TGTGCCAGCTCACTCAAACCAGGGGCTGTCTATGGCTACACCTTC. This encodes CASSLKPGAVYGYTF.

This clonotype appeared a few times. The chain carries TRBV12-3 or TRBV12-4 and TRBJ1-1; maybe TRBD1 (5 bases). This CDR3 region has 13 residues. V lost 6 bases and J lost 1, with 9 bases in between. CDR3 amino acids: CASSRVRNTEAFF. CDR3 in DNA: TGTGCCAGCAGCAGGGTCCGGAACACTGAAGCTTTCTTT.